One and the same sample provided the 5 T cell receptor beta chains below, sequenced in a study of T-cell memory formation after mild COVID-19. TCRdb reanalysed the 5' RACE reads using MiXCR and keeps one entry per CDR3 protein. The table lists 300,000 to 400,000 distinct CDR3 sequences, roughly 15% of them singletons. The sample was PBMCs or a T cell subset sorted from them (not recorded which). These receptors all come from a man younger than 35 who had mild COVID-19 (a few samples of this study predate the infection). Cell type and time point are not known.

This clonotype was detected ten times or more. J is TRBJ2-2 and V is TRBV20-1; 12 bases fit TRBD1. The germline V gene encodes CDR1 DFQATT and CDR2 SNEGSKA (reference sequence). J lost 1 base, V lost 3 bases, and 6 bases had no gene match. The CDR3 length is 17 residues. CDR3 DNA: TGCAGTGCTAGGGCCGGGACAGGGGGCTGGAACACCGGGGAGCTGTTTTTT. It translates to CSARAGTGGWNTGELFF.

The CDR3 loop reads CASSPPGGEPLEQYV. The CDR3 DNA is TGTGCCAGCAGCCCACCGGGGGGCGAGCCCCTCGAGCAGTACGTC. The chain carries TRBV11-3 and TRBJ2-7; the D gene is possibly TRBD2 (7 bases). Trimming stripped 5 bases from V and 6 bases from J, with 20 bases between. The CDR3 runs 15 residues. Germline V lookup: CDR1 SGHNT, CDR2 YENEEA.

Many counts were recorded for this clonotype. The chain links TRBV7-2 to TRBJ2-5; 10 nucleotides align to TRBD2. The ends lost 5 bases at V and 5 bases at J; junction bases unmatched: 8. Germline-derived CDR1 and CDR2 are SGHTA and FQGNSA. CDR3 size: 15 residues. The CDR3 region is CASSPKAGGLETQYF. DNA for the CDR3: TGTGCCAGCAGCCCCAAAGCGGGGGGGCTCGAGACCCAGTACTTC.

This clonotype was seen at least ten times. The chain links TRBV12-3 or TRBV12-4 to TRBJ2-3; D gene unclear. Trimming left V 1 base short and J 4 bases short, with 9 bases between. The CDR3 is 14 amino acids. This chain's CDR3 is CASSLGNEADTQYF. CDR3 nucleotides: TGTGCCAGCAGTTTAGGGAACGAGGCAGATACGCAGTATTTT.

In its sample, this clonotype was seen a few times. The chain joins TRBV20-1 to TRBJ2-7, with D uncertain. The germline V gene has CDR1 DFQATT and CDR2 SNEGSKA (reference sequence). V was pared by 3 bases and J by 4 bases, with 10 bases between. The CDR3 runs to 12 residues. This chain's CDR3 is CSASSGIYEQYF. CDR3 nucleotides: TGCAGTGCTAGCTCTGGGATATACGAGCAGTACTTC.